Each of the 17 T cell receptor beta chains below was sequenced from the same sample in a study of blood T cells in healthy people across ages. Alongside a J-beta primer mix, a sample-barcoded 5' primer served in a second PCR lasting roughly 7 to 12 cycles. Each CDR3 protein is one row after TCRdb ran MiXCR on the 5' RACE reads. The repertoire has fewer than 800,000 distinct CDR3 sequences, about a third of them found once; the top ten carry roughly 14%. The sequenced sample consisted of blood. The source of these receptors is a woman aged 80 or older in good health.

This clonotype has only a few counts. V gene TRBV30 combines with J gene TRBJ1-5, with D perhaps matching TRBD1 (6 bases). Per germline, CDR1 GTSNPN and CDR2 SVGIG (reference sequence). V lost 5 bases to trimming and J lost 3 bases, with 23 bases between them. The CDR3 sequence is 17 residues long. CDR3 coding DNA: TGTGCCTGGGCGCCAGGGGACACTTATCCGATCAATCAGCCCCAGCATTTT. It codes for CAWAPGDTYPINQPQHF.

This clonotype was counted at least ten times. The chain couples TRBV13 to TRBJ2-7; weak D call: TRBD1 (5 bases). Germline CDR1 is PRHDT and CDR2 is FYEKMQ (reference sequence). Deletions cut 5 bases from V and 4 bases from J, with 9 bases between. The CDR3 spans 12 residues. The CDR3 region is CASSIGAYEQYF. The CDR3 DNA is TGTGCCAGCAGCATTGGGGCGTACGAGCAGTACTTC.

The rearrangement joins TRBV9 to TRBJ2-1, with 11 bases identical to TRBD1. CDR3 size: 15 residues. The junction had 5 bases not matched to a gene; V was cut back by 4 bases and J by 5 bases. Germline CDR1 SGDLS, CDR2 YYNGEE. Here the CDR3 DNA reads TGTGCCAGCAGCATGGGGACAGGGGGTAACAATGAGCAGTTCTTC. This translates into CASSMGTGGNNEQFF. Full variable domain (remainder filled in from reference TRBV9 and TRBJ2-1): DSGVTQTPKHLITATGQRVTLRCSPRSGDLSVYWYQQSLDQGLQFLIQYYNGEERAKGNILERFSAQQFPDLHSELNLSSLELGDSALYFCASSMGTGGNNEQFFGPGTRLTVL.

The sample holds many counts of this clonotype. The rearrangement uses TRBV20-1 and TRBJ2-5; D is unresolved. Germline V gene sequence: CDR1 DFQATT, CDR2 SNEGSKA (reference sequence). There are 14 residues in the CDR3. V was clipped by 2 bases and J by 2 bases, with 12 bases between them. In DNA, the CDR3 is TGCAGTGCTAGATCTCCCCTGGGGCAAGAGACCCAGTACTTC. This sequence encodes CSARSPLGQETQYF.

This clonotype was recorded at least ten times. The chain joins TRBV20-1 to TRBJ2-3; 7 bases are shared with TRBD1. Germline values: CDR1 DFQATT, CDR2 SNEGSKA (reference sequence). Trimming took 0 bases from V and 4 from J; bases not matched to a gene: 7. The length of the CDR3 is 15 residues. CDR3 protein: CSARDDGRGSDTQYF. CDR3 DNA: TGCAGTGCTAGAGATGACGGCAGGGGGTCAGATACGCAGTATTTT.

This clonotype came up many times. This chain links TRBV20-1 with TRBJ2-4, with D unclear. V shed 0 bases and J shed 7 bases, with 7 bases lying between them. This CDR3 has 12 residues. The germline V gene encodes CDR1 DFQATT and CDR2 SNEGSKA (reference sequence). CDR3 nucleotides: TGCAGTGCTAGAGATTCCGTTAACATTCAGTACTTC. Translation: CSARDSVNIQYF.

This clonotype came up many times. The V and J genes are TRBV20-1 and TRBJ2-7; the D gene is possibly TRBD1 (6 bases). This CDR3 is 14 amino acids long. Trimming cost V 0 bases and J 1 base, with 10 bases left between them. CDR1 is DFQATT, CDR2 SNEGSKA, per germline (reference sequence). CDR3 region: CSARDRDNSYEQYF. The CDR3 DNA sequence: TGCAGTGCTAGAGACCGGGACAATTCCTACGAGCAGTACTTC.

The chain couples TRBV30 to TRBJ1-5, with 8 positions matching TRBD1. Losses at the gene ends were 4 bases for V and 6 bases for J; bases not matched to a gene: 8. Germline V CDR1 and CDR2: GTSNPN, SVGIG (reference sequence). This CDR3 comprises 14 residues. CDR3 nucleotides: TGTGCCTGGAAAGGACAGGGAGAGGGTCAGCCCCAGCATTTT. This codes for CAWKGQGEGQPQHF.

CDR3 sequence: CSARLLLAEDEQFF. The CDR3 nucleotides read TGCAGTGCTAGACTACTCCTGGCTGAGGATGAGCAGTTCTTC. V is TRBV20-1 and J is TRBJ2-1; D remains ambiguous. The CDR3 is 14 residues long. The V gene lost 2 bases and the J gene lost 8 bases, with 16 bases spanning the gap. Germline V gene sequence: CDR1 DFQATT, CDR2 SNEGSKA (reference sequence).

This clonotype was seen once. The V and J genes are TRBV18 and TRBJ2-1, with TRBD1 matching over 9 bases. V shed 3 bases and J 8 bases; nucleotides not matched to a gene: 8. Looked up from germline, CDR1 is KGHSH and CDR2 is LQKENI. CDR3 length: 15 amino acids. CDR3 sequence reads: CASSPTGQGTYEQFF. CDR3 nucleotides: TGTGCCAGCTCACCCACGGGACAGGGTACCTATGAGCAGTTCTTC.

In the case of this clonotype: The junction shows a germline mismatch at one end, possibly a read error. The chain links TRBV6-5 to TRBJ2-1; no reliable D call. The germline CDR1 and CDR2 sequences are MNHEY and SVGAGI. The CDR3 spans 14 residues. The CDR3 DNA is TGTGTCAGCAGTTACTCGACCGGAAACAATGAGCAGTTCTTC. Translation: CVSSYSTGNNEQFF.

The sample holds many counts of this clonotype. The genes are TRBV30 and TRBJ2-1; 9 bases align to TRBD1. Trimming removed 4 bases from V and 7 bases from J; junction bases left unmatched: 8. In germline, CDR1 is GTSNPN, CDR2 SVGIG (reference sequence). The CDR3 contains 14 residues. The CDR3 region has the DNA TGTGCCTGGACGTCTGGACAGGGGAAGAATGAGCAGTTCTTC. It is translated as CAWTSGQGKNEQFF.

This clonotype occurred many times. This chain joins TRBV29-1 and TRBJ1-2; D ambiguous. V was trimmed by 4 bases and J by 4 bases, leaving 16 bases between them. Germline CDR1 is SQVTM and CDR2 is ANQGSEA. The CDR3 has 14 amino acids. The CDR3 here is CSVAKAETLYGYTF. The DNA of the CDR3 is TGCAGCGTTGCAAAAGCAGAGACGCTCTATGGCTACACCTTC.

The chain couples TRBV28 to TRBJ2-4; D possibly corresponds to TRBD2 (6 bases). Trimming shortened V by 5 bases and J by 1 base, and 18 bases separated the two germline ends. The length of the CDR3 is 17 residues. Germline V CDR1 and CDR2: MDHEN, SYDVKM. The CDR3 DNA reads as TGTGCCAGCAGTCCCAACCGGGGGAGGCTGGCCAAAAACATTCAGTACTTC. Translating it yields CASSPNRGRLAKNIQYF.

This clonotype was counted at least ten times. The chain joins TRBV7-2 to TRBJ2-7, with a possible D match to TRBD1 (5 bases). V was trimmed by 1 base and J by 0 bases, leaving 10 bases between them. CDR3 length: 15 amino acids. Germline V gene data show CDR1 as SGHTA and CDR2 as FQGNSA. The CDR3 coding sequence is TGTGCCAGCAGCTTAGAGGTCGACAGCTCCTACGAGCAGTACTTC. Translated: CASSLEVDSSYEQYF. The whole variable domain, remainder taken from reference TRBV7-2 and TRBJ2-7, is GAGVSQSPSNKVTEKGKDVELRCDPISGHTALYWYRQSLGQGLEFLIYFQGNSAPDKSGLPSDRFSAERTGGSVSTLTIQRTQQEDSAVYLCASSLEVDSSYEQYFGPGTRLTVT.

This chain joins TRBV20-1 and TRBJ1-2, with D possibly matching TRBD1 (5 bases). The germline V gene has CDR1 DFQATT and CDR2 SNEGSKA (reference sequence). Trimming shortened V by 1 base and J by 4 bases, and 13 bases separated the two germline ends. This CDR3 spans 14 amino acids. CDR3 residues: CSARVPRQIYGYTF. As DNA, the CDR3 is TGCAGTGCTAGAGTTCCACGACAGATCTATGGCTACACCTTC.

The rearrangement links TRBV11-1 to TRBJ2-3, with D perhaps assigned TRBD1 or TRBD2 (6 bases each). Germline assignment: CDR1 SGHAT and CDR2 FQDESV (reference sequence). The CDR3 is 23 amino acids. Trimming removed 2 bases from V and 0 bases from J, with 33 bases in between. CDR3 in amino acids: CASSLFPPVAAEVRGLSTDTQYF. The CDR3 region has the DNA TGTGCCAGCAGCTTATTCCCCCCGGTAGCGGCAGAAGTCCGGGGGCTTAGCACAGATACGCAGTATTTT.